This is a list of T cell receptor beta chains from one sample in a study of shared clonotypes between healthy human individuals. TCRdb keeps only in-frame clones here, not all; method: immunoSEQ multiplex PCR. The table shows 550,000 to 850,000 clones, with 74% occurring only once. The sequenced sample was memory CD4+ T cells sorted from blood. The receptors were gathered from a woman aged 25 to 39 in good health. Both conserved end residues are part of each CDR3. Each record gives: J gene, clone size, D gene, V gene, CDR3 DNA, CDR3 protein. The D gene is left open where the match is weak. The size entry is marked missing in some rows and otherwise reads once, few, many or a size class.

j_gene: TRBJ2-5; abundance: .; d_gene: .; v_gene: TRBV6-5; CDR3nt: TGTGCCAGCAGTTACTCGACACAGGGTCTGAAGACCCAGTACTTC; CDR3aa: CASSYSTQGLKTQYF
j_gene: TRBJ1-1; abundance: .; d_gene: .; v_gene: TRBV7-2; CDR3nt: TGTGCCAGCAGCCCGACCCGGGTCACTGAAGCTTTCTTT; CDR3aa: CASSPTRVTEAFF
j_gene: TRBJ2-1; abundance: few; d_gene: .; v_gene: TRBV19; CDR3nt: TGTGCCAGTAGCCTTCCGACTTGGTCCAATGAGCAGTTCTTC; CDR3aa: CASSLPTWSNEQFF
j_gene: TRBJ1-2; abundance: .; d_gene: .; v_gene: TRBV28; CDR3nt: TGTGCCAGCAAATCGGGGCAGACTTATGGCTACACCTTC; CDR3aa: CASKSGQTYGYTF
j_gene: TRBJ2-5; abundance: .; d_gene: .; v_gene: TRBV7-2; CDR3nt: TGTGCCAGCAGCTTCGGGGTGGGGGAGACCCAGTACTTC; CDR3aa: CASSFGVGETQYF
j_gene: TRBJ1-5; abundance: .; d_gene: .; v_gene: TRBV5-1; CDR3nt: TGCGCCAGCAGCTTGCATCAACTTGGGGGGCCGGTAAGCAATCAGCCCCAGCATTTT; CDR3aa: CASSLHQLGGPVSNQPQHF
j_gene: TRBJ2-7; abundance: .; d_gene: TRBD2; v_gene: TRBV7-2; CDR3nt: TGTGCCAGCAGCTTGATAGCGGGAGTACAATACGAGCAGTACTTC; CDR3aa: CASSLIAGVQYEQYF
j_gene: TRBJ2-7; abundance: .; d_gene: TRBD1; v_gene: TRBV5-1; CDR3nt: TGCGCCAGCAGCAAGACAAGGGGGACAGGGCTATCCTACGAGCAGTACTTC; CDR3aa: CASSKTRGTGLSYEQYF
j_gene: TRBJ1-5; abundance: .; d_gene: .; v_gene: TRBV29-1; CDR3nt: TGCAGCGTTGTGCCCGAGGGGAATCAGCCCCAGCATTTT; CDR3aa: CSVVPEGNQPQHF
j_gene: TRBJ1-2; abundance: .; d_gene: .; v_gene: TRBV28; CDR3nt: TGTGCCAGCAGCCTCGATGGGGCACCTACTAACTATGGCTACACCTTC; CDR3aa: CASSLDGAPTNYGYTF
j_gene: TRBJ1-5; abundance: .; d_gene: .; v_gene: TRBV29-1; CDR3nt: TGCAGCGTTGGAGGCGCCAATCAGCCCCAGCATTTT; CDR3aa: CSVGGANQPQHF
j_gene: TRBJ1-1; abundance: .; d_gene: .; v_gene: TRBV11-2; CDR3nt: TGTGCCAGCAGCCCACGCACAGGATTCATGAACACTGAAGCTTTCTTT; CDR3aa: CASSPRTGFMNTEAFF
j_gene: TRBJ2-5; abundance: few; d_gene: .; v_gene: TRBV7-2; CDR3nt: TGTGCCAGCAGCCTAGGACTGCAAGAGACCCAGTACTTC; CDR3aa: CASSLGLQETQYF
j_gene: TRBJ2-3; abundance: few; d_gene: .; v_gene: TRBV10-1; CDR3nt: TGCGCCAGCAGTGAGCGGATTACCACAGATACGCAGTATTTT; CDR3aa: CASSERITTDTQYF
j_gene: TRBJ2-1; abundance: .; d_gene: .; v_gene: TRBV10-3; CDR3nt: TGTGCCATCAGTGTTCTCCCCAATGAGCAGTTCTTC; CDR3aa: CAISVLPNEQFF
j_gene: TRBJ2-7; abundance: .; d_gene: .; v_gene: TRBV18; CDR3nt: TGTGCCAGCTCACCACCGCTAAGGGACGAGCAGTACTTC; CDR3aa: CASSPPLRDEQYF
j_gene: TRBJ1-1; abundance: medium-sized; d_gene: .; v_gene: TRBV30; CDR3nt: TGTGCCTGGAGCGCTTTAGTGAACACTGAAGCTTTCTTT; CDR3aa: CAWSALVNTEAFF
j_gene: TRBJ2-7; abundance: .; d_gene: .; v_gene: TRBV27; CDR3nt: TGTGCCAGCAGCCGACATCTCTCTTCCTACGAGCAGTACTTC; CDR3aa: CASSRHLSSYEQYF
j_gene: TRBJ2-3; abundance: .; d_gene: .; v_gene: TRBV5-1; CDR3nt: TGCGCCAGCAGAATAGTGGGGGGCTCCACAGATACGCAGTATTTT; CDR3aa: CASRIVGGSTDTQYF
j_gene: TRBJ2-2; abundance: .; d_gene: .; v_gene: TRBV5-4; CDR3nt: TGTGCCAGCAGCTCCGGCAGGGCGTTGAACACCGGGGAGCTGTTTTTT; CDR3aa: CASSSGRALNTGELFF
j_gene: TRBJ1-5; abundance: .; d_gene: .; v_gene: TRBV6-1; CDR3nt: TGTGCCAGCAGTGGACTGAATCAGCCCCAGCATTTT; CDR3aa: CASSGLNQPQHF
j_gene: TRBJ1-5; abundance: many; d_gene: .; v_gene: TRBV28; CDR3nt: TGTGCCAGCAGTTTATTGGGGAGTCGCAATCAGCCCCAGCATTTT; CDR3aa: CASSLLGSRNQPQHF
j_gene: TRBJ2-3; abundance: many; d_gene: .; v_gene: TRBV5-1; CDR3nt: TGCGCCAGCAGCTTGGATGGGGTTGGAACAGATACGCAGTATTTT; CDR3aa: CASSLDGVGTDTQYF
j_gene: TRBJ1-2; abundance: .; d_gene: TRBD1; v_gene: TRBV28; CDR3nt: TGTGCCAGCACCCCCGGGGCGACAGGGGGCACATTGGGCTACACCTTC; CDR3aa: CASTPGATGGTLGYTF
j_gene: TRBJ2-5; abundance: .; d_gene: .; v_gene: TRBV28; CDR3nt: TGTGCCAGCAGTTTACCGAATCAGGGGGGTGGGGAGACCCAGTACTTC; CDR3aa: CASSLPNQGGGETQYF
j_gene: TRBJ1-5; abundance: .; d_gene: .; v_gene: TRBV27; CDR3nt: TGTGCCAGCGCCCATGTGGTAGGGAATCAGCCCCAGCATTTT; CDR3aa: CASAHVVGNQPQHF
j_gene: TRBJ2-7; abundance: once; d_gene: TRBD2; v_gene: TRBV28; CDR3nt: TGTGCCAGCAGCGGGGGGTGGGTAAGTTACGAGCAGTACTTC; CDR3aa: CASSGGWVSYEQYF
j_gene: TRBJ1-1; abundance: .; d_gene: .; v_gene: TRBV10-2; CDR3nt: TGCGCCAGCAGTGAGTCCGGGGCAAGTCGGGCTTTCTTT; CDR3aa: CASSESGASRAFF